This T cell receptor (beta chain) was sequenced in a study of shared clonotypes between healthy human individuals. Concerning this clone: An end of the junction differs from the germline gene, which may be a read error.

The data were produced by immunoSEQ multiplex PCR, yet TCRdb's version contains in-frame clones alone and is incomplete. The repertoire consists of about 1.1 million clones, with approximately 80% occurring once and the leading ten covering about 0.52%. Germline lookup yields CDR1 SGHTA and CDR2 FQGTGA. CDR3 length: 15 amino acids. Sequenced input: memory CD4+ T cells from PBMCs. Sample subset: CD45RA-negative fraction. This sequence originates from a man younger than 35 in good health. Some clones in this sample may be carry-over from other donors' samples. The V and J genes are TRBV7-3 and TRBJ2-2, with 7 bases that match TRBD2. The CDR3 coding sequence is TGTGCCGGCAGCTTAGAGCGGGACGGGACCGGGGAGCTGTTTTTT. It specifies CAGSLERDGTGELFF.